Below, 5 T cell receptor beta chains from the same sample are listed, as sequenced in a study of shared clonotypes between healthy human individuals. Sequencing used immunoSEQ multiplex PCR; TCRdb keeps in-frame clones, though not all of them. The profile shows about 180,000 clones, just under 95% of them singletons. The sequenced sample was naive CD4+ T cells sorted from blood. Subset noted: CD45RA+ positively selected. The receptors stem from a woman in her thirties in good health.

The CDR3 region has the DNA TGCGCCAGCAGTCCCCGACTAGCGGGGATAAGCACAGATACGCAGTATTTT. It codes for CASSPRLAGISTDTQYF. This chain joins TRBV10-1 and TRBJ2-3, with 11 bases identical to TRBD2. The CDR3 has 17 residues. Trimming cost V 5 bases and J 0 bases; bases outside gene matches: 7. Germline CDR1 reads WNHNN; CDR2 reads SYGVQD (reference sequence).

The CDR3 DNA is TGTGCCAGCAGGGGGTCTGGCAATCAGCCCCAGCATTTT. Translated, it gives CASRGSGNQPQHF. This chain joins TRBV6-5 and TRBJ1-5; D unclear. The germline CDR1 and CDR2 sequences are MNHEY and SVGAGI. This CDR3 region has 13 residues. V was clipped by 6 bases and J by 2 bases, with 8 bases between them.

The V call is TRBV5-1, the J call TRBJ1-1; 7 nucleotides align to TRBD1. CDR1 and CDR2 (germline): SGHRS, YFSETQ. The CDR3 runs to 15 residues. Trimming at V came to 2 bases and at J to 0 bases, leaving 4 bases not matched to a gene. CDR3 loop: CASSLQGSVNTEAFF. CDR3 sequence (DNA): TGCGCCAGCAGCTTACAGGGGTCGGTGAACACTGAAGCTTTCTTT. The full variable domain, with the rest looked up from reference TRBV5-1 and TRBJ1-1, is KAGVTQTPRYLIKTRGQQVTLSCSPISGHRSVSWYQQTPGQGLQFLFEYFSETQRNKGNFPGRFSGRQFSNSRSEMNVSTLELGDSALYLCASSLQGSVNTEAFFGQGTRLTVV.

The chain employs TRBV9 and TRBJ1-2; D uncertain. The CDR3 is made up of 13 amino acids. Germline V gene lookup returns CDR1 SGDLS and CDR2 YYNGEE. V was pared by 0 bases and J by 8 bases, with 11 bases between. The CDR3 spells CASSVVAARGYTF. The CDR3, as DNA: TGTGCCAGCAGCGTAGTTGCCGCCCGGGGCTACACCTTC.

As DNA, the CDR3 is TGTGCCAGCAGTGACAAGGGGGAGGGGAAGGGGCAGCCCCAGCATTTT. This encodes CASSDKGEGKGQPQHF. The chain joins TRBV6-1 to TRBJ1-5; TRBD1 is a possible D gene (6 bases). Germline V CDR1 and CDR2: MNHNS, SASEGT. The CDR3 has 16 amino acids. The germline V and J ends were trimmed by 3 bases and 7 bases, with 19 bases remaining between them.